This T cell receptor beta chain originates from a study of blood T cell repertoires in COVID-19. For the study at large: The cDNA or gDNA used as material had been derived from T cells, B-cell-depleted T cells, or PBMCs.

From germline, CDR1 is SEHNR and CDR2 FQNEAQ (reference sequence). V trimming: 5 bases; J trimming: 4 bases; junction bases outside the gene matches: 10. The CDR3 is 16 residues long. Assay: immunoSEQ multiplex PCR; the TCRdb copy retains only in-frame clones and omits some. The data show 110,000 or so clones, 70% to 85% seen once. This clone appeared a few times. The sample consisted of peripheral blood. This TCR was sampled from a man over 45 with acute or convalescent COVID-19. V is TRBV7-9 and J is TRBJ1-5, with TRBD1 matching 8 bases. For the CDR3, the DNA is TGTGCCAGCAGCGCTACGGACAGGGATCAAAATCAGCCCCAGCATTTT. This codes for CASSATDRDQNQPQHF.